The 12 T cell receptor beta chains below come from one sample, sequenced in a study of lymphopenia after photon versus proton radiotherapy. Only in-frame clones appear in the TCRdb table, and some are missing; sequencing was by immunoSEQ multiplex PCR. The table records over 40,000 clones, under 95% of them present only once. This specimen was peripheral blood, taken from a patient treated with photon-based radiotherapy. The receptors were gathered from a woman between 40 and 50 years old with cholangiocarcinoma.

The V and J genes are TRBV7-2 and TRBJ1-1; 7 bases fit TRBD1. CDR3 length equals 13 residues. Germline loops: CDR1 SGHTA, CDR2 FQGNSA. The V and J ends lost 6 bases and 5 bases, in that order; junction bases with no gene match: 6. In nucleotides, the CDR3 is TGTGCCAGCAGTTCGACAGGGAAAACTGAAGCTTTCTTT. The encoded protein is CASSSTGKTEAFF.

The chain combines TRBV7-2 with TRBJ2-7; tentatively, D is TRBD1 (5 bases). The CDR3 is made up of 14 amino acids. Germline CDR1 reads SGHTA; CDR2 reads FQGNSA. V was shortened by 1 base and J by 1 base, with 8 bases between the two germline ends. CDR3 sequence: CASSLVDRSYEQYF. The CDR3 nucleotides are TGTGCCAGCAGCTTAGTTGACAGATCCTACGAGCAGTACTTC.

The rearrangement links TRBV6-5 to TRBJ2-1; TRBD2 agrees at 9 bases. Germline V gene lookup returns CDR1 MNHEY and CDR2 SVGAGI. J was trimmed by 6 bases and V by 7 bases; bases with no gene match: 7. This CDR3 is 14 amino acids long. CDR3 sequence (DNA): TGTGCCAGCAAAAGGCGGGGGGGTCGCAATGAGCAGTTCTTC. Residues: CASKRRGGRNEQFF.

This clone has only one observation. The chain recombines TRBV27 with TRBJ2-2; the D gene could be TRBD1 or TRBD2 (5 bases each). CDR1 and CDR2 (germline): MNHEY, SMNVEV (reference sequence). The CDR3 spans 15 residues. V lost 6 bases to trimming and J lost 4 bases, with 15 bases between them. The CDR3 DNA is TGTGCCAGCAGACGGGACGGACAACGCACCGGGGAGCTGTTTTTT. It is translated as CASRRDGQRTGELFF.

This rearrangement joins TRBV5-5 to TRBJ1-1; D remains unclear. Per germline, CDR1 SGHKS and CDR2 YYEKEE (reference sequence). This CDR3 is built from 12 residues. V was trimmed by 3 bases and J by 2 bases, leaving 5 bases between them. The CDR3 coding sequence is TGTGCCAGCAGCTGGGGAAACACTGAAGCTTTCTTT. Its translation is CASSWGNTEAFF.

The chain joins TRBV19 to TRBJ2-5; D is uncertain. The end of the DNA is better explained by TRBJ2-7, so the J call may be wrong. This CDR3 spans 15 amino acids. Per the germline V gene, CDR1 is LNHDA and CDR2 is SQIVND (reference sequence). This CDR3 reads CASSTLQRARYEQYF. CDR3 nucleotides: TGTGCCAGTAGTACCCTACAGCGTGCTAGATACGAGCAGTACTTC.

CDR3 sequence reads: CASSSRGDMTNTEAFF. The CDR3 coding sequence is TGTGCCAGCAGCTCTAGGGGGGACATGACGAACACTGAAGCTTTCTTT. The chain recombines TRBV7-9 with TRBJ1-1, with TRBD1 as a possible D gene (6 bases). Germline assignment: CDR1 SEHNR and CDR2 FQNEAQ (reference sequence). Trimming cost V 4 bases and J 1 base, with 16 bases left between them. CDR3 length: 16 amino acids.

This chain joins TRBV11-2 and TRBJ2-7; TRBD2 might be the D (6 bases). Trimming left V 1 base short and J 3 bases short, with 13 bases between. This CDR3 contains 15 residues. Germline CDR1 SGHAT, CDR2 FQNNGV. The CDR3 region is CASSLGGERYYEQYF. For the CDR3, the DNA is TGTGCCAGCAGCTTAGGCGGGGAGAGGTACTACGAGCAGTACTTC.

The J gene is TRBJ2-7, the V gene TRBV27; D is uncertain. Germline-derived CDR1 and CDR2 are MNHEY and SMNVEV (reference sequence). This CDR3 comprises 16 residues. Trimming took off 3 bases at V and 3 bases at J, with 18 bases between the two ends. The CDR3 reads CASSFDPAGPSYEQYF. Here the CDR3 DNA reads TGTGCCAGCAGTTTCGACCCGGCAGGACCAAGCTACGAGCAGTACTTC.

The chain couples TRBV9 to TRBJ2-5, with D tentatively TRBD1 (5 bases). The last part of the DNA fits TRBJ2-7 better; the J call may be wrong. Germline V gene sequence: CDR1 SGDLS, CDR2 YYNGEE. The CDR3 has 13 residues. The CDR3 spells CASSVGRGFEQYF. The CDR3 DNA reads TGTGCCAGCAGCGTAGGAAGGGGCTTCGAGCAGTACTTC.

The rearrangement joins TRBV27 to TRBJ1-4; D gene unclear. Trimming removed 5 bases at V and 7 bases at J, with 17 bases between. Germline-derived CDR1 and CDR2 are MNHEY and SMNVEV (reference sequence). The CDR3 is made up of 15 amino acids. As DNA, the CDR3 is TGTGCCAGCAGTGCCCCCGGTGGTCTCGCTGAAAAACTGTTTTTT. This encodes CASSAPGGLAEKLFF.

J is TRBJ1-3 and V is TRBV7-9; D gene unclear. This CDR3 is 13 amino acids long. Germline lookup yields CDR1 SEHNR and CDR2 FQNEAQ (reference sequence). The V and J ends lost 4 bases and 3 bases respectively, with 7 bases between them. The CDR3 DNA is TGTGCCAGCAGCTATGAATTTGGAAACACCATATATTTT. Protein product: CASSYEFGNTIYF.